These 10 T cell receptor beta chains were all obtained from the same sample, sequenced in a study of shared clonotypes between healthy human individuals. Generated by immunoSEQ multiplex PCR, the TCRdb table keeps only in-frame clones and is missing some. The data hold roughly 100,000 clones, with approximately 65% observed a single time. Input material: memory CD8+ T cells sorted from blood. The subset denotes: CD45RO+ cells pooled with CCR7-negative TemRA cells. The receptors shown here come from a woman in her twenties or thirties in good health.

The DNA for the CDR3 is TGTGCCAGCAGTCCCCGGTTCCAGGCCTACGAGCAGTACTTC. Translating gives CASSPRFQAYEQYF. This chain joins TRBV6-5 and TRBJ2-7, with no clear D. The V end was cut by 5 bases, the J end by 2 bases, with 13 bases between. Germline-derived CDR1 and CDR2 are MNHEY and SVGAGI. The CDR3 covers 14 residues.

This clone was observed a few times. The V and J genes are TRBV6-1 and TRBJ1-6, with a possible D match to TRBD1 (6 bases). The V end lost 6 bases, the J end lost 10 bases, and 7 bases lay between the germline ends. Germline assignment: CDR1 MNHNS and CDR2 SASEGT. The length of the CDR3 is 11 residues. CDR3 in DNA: TGTGCCAGCAGCAGGGGCTCACCCCTCCACTTT. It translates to CASSRGSPLHF.

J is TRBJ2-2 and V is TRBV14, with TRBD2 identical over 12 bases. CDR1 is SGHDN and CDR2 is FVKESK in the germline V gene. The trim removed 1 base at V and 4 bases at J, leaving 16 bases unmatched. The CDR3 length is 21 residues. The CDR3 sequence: CASSQGTRGLAGPTGTGELFF. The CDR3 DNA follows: TGTGCCAGCAGCCAAGGGACACGAGGACTAGCGGGACCCACGGGCACCGGGGAGCTGTTTTTT. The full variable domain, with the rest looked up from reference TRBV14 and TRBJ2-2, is EAGVTQFPSHSVIEKGQTVTLRCDPISGHDNLYWYRRVMGKEIKFLLHFVKESKQDESGMPNNRFLAERTGGTYSTLKVQPAELEDSGVYFCASSQGTRGLAGPTGTGELFFGEGSRLTVL.

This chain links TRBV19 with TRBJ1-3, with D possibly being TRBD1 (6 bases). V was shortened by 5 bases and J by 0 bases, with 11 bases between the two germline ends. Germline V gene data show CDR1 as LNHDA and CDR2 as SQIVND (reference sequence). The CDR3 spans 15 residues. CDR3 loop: CASSVQGYSGNTIYF. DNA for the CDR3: TGTGCCAGTAGTGTACAGGGCTACTCTGGAAACACCATATATTTT.

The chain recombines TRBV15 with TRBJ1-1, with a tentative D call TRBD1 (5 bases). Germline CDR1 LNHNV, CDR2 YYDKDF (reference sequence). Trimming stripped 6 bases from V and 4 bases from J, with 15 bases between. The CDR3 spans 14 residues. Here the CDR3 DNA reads TGTGCCACCAGAGCTAGGGTGGGGGTCACTGAAGCTTTCTTT. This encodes CATRARVGVTEAFF.

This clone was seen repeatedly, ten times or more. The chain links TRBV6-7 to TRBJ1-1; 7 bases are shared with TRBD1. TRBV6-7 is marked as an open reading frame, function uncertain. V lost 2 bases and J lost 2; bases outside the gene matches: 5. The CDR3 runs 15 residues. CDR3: CASSYGGTANTEAFF. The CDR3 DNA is TGTGCCAGCAGTTACGGGGGGACAGCTAACACTGAAGCTTTCTTT.

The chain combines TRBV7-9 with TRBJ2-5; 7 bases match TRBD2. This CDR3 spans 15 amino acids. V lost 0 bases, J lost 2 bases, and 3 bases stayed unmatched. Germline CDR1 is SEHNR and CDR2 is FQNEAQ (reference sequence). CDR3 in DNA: TGTGCCAGCAGCTTAGCACCCGGGGGGCAAGAGACCCAGTACTTC. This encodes CASSLAPGGQETQYF.

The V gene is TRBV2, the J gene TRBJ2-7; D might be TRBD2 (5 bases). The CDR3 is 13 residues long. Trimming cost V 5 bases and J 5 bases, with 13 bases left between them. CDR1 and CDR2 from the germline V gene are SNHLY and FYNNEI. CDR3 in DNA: TGTGCCAGCAGTCCCACCCGGGGAGACGAGCAGTACTTC. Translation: CASSPTRGDEQYF.

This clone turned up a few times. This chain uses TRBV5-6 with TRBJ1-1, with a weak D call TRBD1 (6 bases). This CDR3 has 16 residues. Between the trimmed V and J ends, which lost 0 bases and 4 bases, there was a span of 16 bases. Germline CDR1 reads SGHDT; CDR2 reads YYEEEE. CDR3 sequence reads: CASSLGFRGLATEAFF. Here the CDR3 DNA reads TGTGCCAGCAGCTTGGGGTTTCGGGGGCTAGCCACTGAAGCTTTCTTT.

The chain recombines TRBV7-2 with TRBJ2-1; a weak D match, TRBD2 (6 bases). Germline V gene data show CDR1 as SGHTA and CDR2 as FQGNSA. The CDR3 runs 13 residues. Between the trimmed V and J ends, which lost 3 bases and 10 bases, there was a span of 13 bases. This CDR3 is CASSFGRDREQFF. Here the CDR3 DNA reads TGTGCCAGCAGCTTCGGGCGGGATCGGGAGCAGTTCTTC.